One and the same sample provided the 5 T cell receptor beta chains below, sequenced in a study of control samples from healthy donors and cancer patients. Assay used: immunoSEQ multiplex PCR; TCRdb lists only in-frame clones, some missing. The repertoire has approximately 120,000 clones, about nine tenths of them found once; the top ten carry roughly 4.5%. The source material was blood. The source of these receptors is a human donor in good health. The donor label of this sample is uncertain.

There are a few counts of this clone. The chain is built from TRBV6-2 or TRBV6-3 and TRBJ2-2, with 9 bases that match TRBD2. Germline V CDR1 and CDR2: MNHEY, SVGEGT. This CDR3 is 16 amino acids long. V shed 4 bases and J 7 bases; nucleotides not matched to a gene: 10. DNA of the CDR3: TGTGCCAGCAGTTCACCGTCTAGCGGGGTTATCGGGGAGCTGTTTTTT. It translates to CASSSPSSGVIGELFF.

This chain links TRBV12-5 with TRBJ2-5, with unresolved D. The CDR3 sequence is 14 residues long. The germline V and J ends were trimmed by 5 bases and 5 bases, with 15 bases remaining between them. Germline V lookup: CDR1 LGHNT, CDR2 FRNRAP. CDR3 sequence (DNA): TGTGCTAGTGGTCGCCCCAATCCCGTGGAGACCCAGTACTTC. Protein sequence: CASGRPNPVETQYF.

Notes on this clone: Other DNA sequences from this sample encode an identical CDR3 as well. The rearrangement links TRBV21-1 to TRBJ2-3; TRBD1 reflects the table's D call only, with no check against the DNA. TRBV21-1 is recorded as a pseudogene. This CDR3 contains 19 residues. The CDR3 spells CASSYWTGGRGVGTDTQYF. The CDR3 region has the DNA TGTGCCAGCAGCTATTGGACAGGGGGGCGGGGGGTGGGCACAGATACGCAGTATTTT.

This clone came up once. The chain uses TRBV19 and TRBJ1-4; a possible D gene is TRBD1 (6 bases). The germline gives CDR1 LNHDA, CDR2 SQIVND (reference sequence). The CDR3 is 20 residues long. V was clipped by 3 bases and J by 0 bases, with 23 bases between them. In nucleotides, the CDR3 is TGTGCCAGTAGTATGTTCTTCGGGGGCGTTTTAGACACAACTAATGAAAAACTGTTTTTT. Its protein is CASSMFFGGVLDTTNEKLFF.

This clone was seen more than once but under ten times. CDR3 nucleotide sequence: TGTGCCAGCGGTCCAGAGTTTCTTCACTTTAATGAGCAGTTCTTC. It specifies CASGPEFLHFNEQFF. The gene calls are TRBV21-1 and TRBJ2-1. TRBV21-1 is described as a pseudogene. This CDR3 has 15 residues.